These 5 T cell receptor beta chains were sequenced from one sample in a study of regulatory T cells in long-lasting Graves disease. In building TCR beta libraries, iRepertoire HTBI primers were used together with Arm-PCR of CDR3 regions. TCRdb re-called the multiplex PCR reads with MiXCR, one entry per CDR3 protein. The data hold approximately 540,000 distinct CDR3 sequences, with approximately 12% observed a single time. Time point given: newly diagnosed GD, antithyroid drugs for less than 3 months. PBMC-derived RNA was used for the TCR library. Separately, the same data were catalogued under a study of T cells in Graves' hyperthyroidism and ophthalmopathy.

Source: peripheral blood mononuclear cells (PBMCs), taken at new diagnosis, from a patient treated with antithyroid drugs. The receptor set was obtained from a woman in her twenties or thirties with Graves disease.

The rearrangement joins TRBV20-1 to TRBJ2-7; 9 bases map to TRBD1. CDR1 is DFQATT, CDR2 SNEGSKA, per germline (reference sequence). The CDR3 covers 15 residues. Germline trimming cut 0 bases from V and 6 bases from J; bases unmatched to any gene: 9. Here the CDR3 reads CSARDRYRGRFEQYF. CDR3 DNA: TGCAGTGCTAGAGATCGGTACAGGGGGCGGTTCGAGCAGTACTTC.

This clonotype was seen a handful of times. The chain recombines TRBV6-1 with TRBJ2-5; D ambiguous. The germline CDR1 and CDR2 sequences are MNHNS and SASEGT. There are 16 residues in the CDR3. V shed 8 bases and J shed 5 bases, with 24 bases lying between them. CDR3: CASHHSTAPGWETQYF. The CDR3, as DNA: TGTGCCAGCCACCACAGTACCGCCCCAGGATGGGAGACCCAGTACTTC.

This clonotype was seen ten or more times. One end of the junction varies from germline; a read error may be responsible. This rearrangement joins TRBV12-3 or TRBV12-4 to TRBJ2-1; 11 bases are a match to TRBD2. The CDR3 runs 15 residues. The CDR3 nucleotides read TGTGCCAGCAGTCTAGCGGGGGGCTTCTACAATGAGCAGTTCTTC. Translating it yields CASSLAGGFYNEQFF.

This clonotype showed up many times. This chain uses TRBV12-3 or TRBV12-4 with TRBJ2-5; 16 bases are a match to TRBD2. V lost 4 bases and J lost 4; bases outside the gene matches: 9. CDR3 length: 18 amino acids. CDR3 sequence: CASSSPGLAGGTGETQYF. CDR3 nucleotide sequence: TGTGCCAGCAGTTCCCCGGGACTAGCGGGAGGGACCGGAGAGACCCAGTACTTC.

This clonotype was detected a few times. A junction boundary mismatches the germline segment, possibly from a read error. The chain joins TRBV19 to TRBJ2-1; D not certain. Germline values: CDR1 LNHDA, CDR2 SQIVND (reference sequence). The CDR3 totals 18 residues. The CDR3, as DNA: TGTGCCATTAGTATGCGAGGCTTAGGAACTATCTCCTACAATGAGCAGTTCTTC. This gives the protein CAISMRGLGTISYNEQFF. Drawing the rest from reference TRBV19 and TRBJ2-1, the complete variable domain is DGGITQSPKYLFRKEGQNVTLSCEQNLNHDAMYWYRQDPGQGLRLIYYSQIVNDFQKGDIAEGYSVSREKKESFPLTVTSAQKNPTAFYLCAISMRGLGTISYNEQFFGPGTRLTVL.